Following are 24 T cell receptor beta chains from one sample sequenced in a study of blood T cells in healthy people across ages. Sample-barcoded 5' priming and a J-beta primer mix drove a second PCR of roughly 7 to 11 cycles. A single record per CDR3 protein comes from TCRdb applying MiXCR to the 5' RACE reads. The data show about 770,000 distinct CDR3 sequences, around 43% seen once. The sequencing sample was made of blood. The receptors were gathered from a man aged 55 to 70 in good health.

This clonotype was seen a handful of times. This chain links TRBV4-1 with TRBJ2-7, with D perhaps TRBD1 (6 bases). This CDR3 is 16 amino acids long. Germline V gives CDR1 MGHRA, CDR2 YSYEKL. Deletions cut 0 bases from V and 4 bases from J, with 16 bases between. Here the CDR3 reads CASSQEGGDRRYEQYF. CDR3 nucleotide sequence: TGCGCCAGCAGCCAAGAAGGGGGAGATCGTAGATACGAGCAGTACTTC.

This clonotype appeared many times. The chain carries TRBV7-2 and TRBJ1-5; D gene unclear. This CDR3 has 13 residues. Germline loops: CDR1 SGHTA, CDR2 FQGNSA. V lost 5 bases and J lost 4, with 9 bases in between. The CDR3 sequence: CASSREGNQPQHF. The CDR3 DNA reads TGTGCCAGCAGCCGCGAGGGTAATCAGCCCCAGCATTTT.

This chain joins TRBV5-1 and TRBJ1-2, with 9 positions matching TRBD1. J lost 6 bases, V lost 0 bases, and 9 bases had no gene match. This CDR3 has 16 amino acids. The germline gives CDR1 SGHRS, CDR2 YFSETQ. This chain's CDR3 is CASSLAIGTGYDGYTF. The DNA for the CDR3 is TGCGCCAGCAGCTTGGCCATCGGGACAGGGTACGATGGCTACACCTTC.

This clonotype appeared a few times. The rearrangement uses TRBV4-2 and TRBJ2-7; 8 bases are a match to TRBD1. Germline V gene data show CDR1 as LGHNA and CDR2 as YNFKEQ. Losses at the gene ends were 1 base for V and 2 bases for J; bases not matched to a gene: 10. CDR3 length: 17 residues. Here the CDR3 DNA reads TGTGCCAGCAGCCAAGGGACAGGGAACAGTTTTCCCTACGAGCAGTACTTC. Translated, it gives CASSQGTGNSFPYEQYF.

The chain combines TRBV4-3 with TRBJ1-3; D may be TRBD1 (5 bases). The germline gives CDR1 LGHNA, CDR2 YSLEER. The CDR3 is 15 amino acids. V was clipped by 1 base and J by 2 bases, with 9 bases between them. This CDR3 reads CASSQASGAGNTIYF. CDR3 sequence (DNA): TGCGCCAGCAGCCAAGCGTCGGGGGCTGGAAACACCATATATTTT.

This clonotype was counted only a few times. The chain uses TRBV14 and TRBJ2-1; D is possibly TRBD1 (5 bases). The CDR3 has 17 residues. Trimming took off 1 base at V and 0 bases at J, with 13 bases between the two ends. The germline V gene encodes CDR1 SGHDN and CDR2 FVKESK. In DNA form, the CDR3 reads TGTGCCAGCAGCCAAGTTATGACAGTTTTCTCCTACAATGAGCAGTTCTTC. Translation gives CASSQVMTVFSYNEQFF.

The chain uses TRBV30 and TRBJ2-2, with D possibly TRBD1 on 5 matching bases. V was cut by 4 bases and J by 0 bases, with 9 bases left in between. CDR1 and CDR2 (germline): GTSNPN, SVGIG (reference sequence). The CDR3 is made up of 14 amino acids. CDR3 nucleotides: TGTGCCTGGAAGGGGCTTTCGAACACCGGGGAGCTGTTTTTT. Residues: CAWKGLSNTGELFF.

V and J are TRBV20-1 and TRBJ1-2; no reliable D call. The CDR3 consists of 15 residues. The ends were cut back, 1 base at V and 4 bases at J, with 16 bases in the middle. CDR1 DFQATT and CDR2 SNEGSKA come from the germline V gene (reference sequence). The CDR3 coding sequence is TGCAGTGCTAGAGGGGAGAACTCGTGGGTCTATGGCTACACCTTC. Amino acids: CSARGENSWVYGYTF.

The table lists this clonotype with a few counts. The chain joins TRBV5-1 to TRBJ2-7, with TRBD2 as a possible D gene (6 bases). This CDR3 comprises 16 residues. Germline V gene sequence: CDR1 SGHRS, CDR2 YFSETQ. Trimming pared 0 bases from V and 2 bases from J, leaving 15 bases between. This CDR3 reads CASSLGRLAGTYEQYF. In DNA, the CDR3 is TGCGCCAGCAGCTTGGGAAGACTCGCGGGGACCTACGAGCAGTACTTC.

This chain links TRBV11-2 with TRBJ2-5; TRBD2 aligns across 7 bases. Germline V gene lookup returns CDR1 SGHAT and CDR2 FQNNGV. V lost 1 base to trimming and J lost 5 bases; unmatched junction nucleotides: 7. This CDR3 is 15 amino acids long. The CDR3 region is CASSLAPGGSETQYF. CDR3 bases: TGTGCCAGCAGCTTAGCCCCGGGAGGATCGGAGACCCAGTACTTC.

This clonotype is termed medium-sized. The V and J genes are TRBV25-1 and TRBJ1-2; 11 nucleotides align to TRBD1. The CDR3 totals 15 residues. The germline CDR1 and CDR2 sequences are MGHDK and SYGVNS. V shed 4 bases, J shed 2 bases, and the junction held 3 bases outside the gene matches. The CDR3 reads CASSVGQGANYGYTF. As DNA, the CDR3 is TGTGCCAGCAGTGTCGGACAGGGGGCGAACTATGGCTACACCTTC.

The CDR3 protein is CASSNCSSGRGFQETQYF. CDR3 DNA: TGTGCCAGCAGCAACTGTTCTAGCGGGAGGGGCTTCCAAGAGACCCAGTACTTC. V gene TRBV21-1 combines with J gene TRBJ2-5; TRBD2, the table's D call, lacks a check against the DNA. TRBV21-1 constitutes a pseudogene. The CDR3 is 18 residues long.

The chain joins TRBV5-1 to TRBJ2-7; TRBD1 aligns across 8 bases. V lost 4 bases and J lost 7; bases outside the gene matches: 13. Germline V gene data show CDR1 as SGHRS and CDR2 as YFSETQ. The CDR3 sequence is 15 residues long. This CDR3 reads CASSPGTGVYLEQYF. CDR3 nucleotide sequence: TGCGCCAGCAGCCCGGGGACAGGTGTTTATCTTGAGCAGTACTTC.

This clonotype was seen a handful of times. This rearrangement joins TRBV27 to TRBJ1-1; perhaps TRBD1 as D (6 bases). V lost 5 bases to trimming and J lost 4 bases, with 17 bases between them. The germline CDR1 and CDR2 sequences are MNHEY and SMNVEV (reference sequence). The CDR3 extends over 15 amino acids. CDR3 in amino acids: CASSDYRDKGTEAFF. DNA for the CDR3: TGTGCCAGCAGTGATTACCGGGACAAGGGCACTGAAGCTTTCTTT.

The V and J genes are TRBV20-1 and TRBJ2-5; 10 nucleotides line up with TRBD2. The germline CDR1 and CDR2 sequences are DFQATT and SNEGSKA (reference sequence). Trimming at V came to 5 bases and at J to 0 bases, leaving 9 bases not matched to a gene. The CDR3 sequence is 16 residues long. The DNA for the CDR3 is TGCAGTGCTGGAGTTCCTAGCGGGGGCTACCAAGAGACCCAGTACTTC. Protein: CSAGVPSGGYQETQYF.

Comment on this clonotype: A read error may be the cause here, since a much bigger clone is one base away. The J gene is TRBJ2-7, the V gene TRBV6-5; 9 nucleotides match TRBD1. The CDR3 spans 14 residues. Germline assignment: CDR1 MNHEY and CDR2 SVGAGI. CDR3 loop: CASSYQGQGNERYF. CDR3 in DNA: TGTGCCAGCAGTTACCAGGGACAGGGAAACGAGCGGTACTTC.

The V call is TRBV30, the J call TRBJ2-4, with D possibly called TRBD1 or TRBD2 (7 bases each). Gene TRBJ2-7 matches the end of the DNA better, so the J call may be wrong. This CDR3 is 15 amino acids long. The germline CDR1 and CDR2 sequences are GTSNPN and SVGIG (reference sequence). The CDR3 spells CAWRKAGGGGYEQYF. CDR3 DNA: TGTGCCTGGAGGAAAGCAGGGGGGGGTGGTTACGAGCAGTACTTC.

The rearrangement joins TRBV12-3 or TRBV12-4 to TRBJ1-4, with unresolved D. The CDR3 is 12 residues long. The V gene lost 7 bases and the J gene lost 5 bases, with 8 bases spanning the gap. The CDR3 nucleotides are TGTGCCAGCAAATCCCTCAATGAAAAACTGTTTTTT. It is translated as CASKSLNEKLFF.

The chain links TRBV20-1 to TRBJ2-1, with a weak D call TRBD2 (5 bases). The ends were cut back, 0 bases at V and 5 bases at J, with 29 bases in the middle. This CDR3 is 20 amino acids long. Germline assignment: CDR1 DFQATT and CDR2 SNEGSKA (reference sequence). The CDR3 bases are TGCAGTGCTAGAGATCGGGGTGGTCTTTTGTCATATTTTAAAGACAATGAGCAGTTCTTC. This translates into CSARDRGGLLSYFKDNEQFF.

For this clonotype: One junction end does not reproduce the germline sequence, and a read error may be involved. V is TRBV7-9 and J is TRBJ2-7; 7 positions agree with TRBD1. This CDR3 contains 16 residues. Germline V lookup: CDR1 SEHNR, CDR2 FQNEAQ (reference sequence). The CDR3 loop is CAGSFQSGTATYEQYF. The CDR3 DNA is TGTGCCGGCAGCTTCCAATCCGGGACAGCTACCTACGAGCAGTACTTC.

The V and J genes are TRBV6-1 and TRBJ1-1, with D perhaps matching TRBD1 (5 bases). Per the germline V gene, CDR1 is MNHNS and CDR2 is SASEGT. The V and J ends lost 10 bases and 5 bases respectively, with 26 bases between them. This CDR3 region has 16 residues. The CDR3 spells CATRGARQVQGTEAFF. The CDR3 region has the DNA TGTGCCACCCGCGGGGCTCGTCAGGTTCAAGGGACTGAAGCTTTCTTT.

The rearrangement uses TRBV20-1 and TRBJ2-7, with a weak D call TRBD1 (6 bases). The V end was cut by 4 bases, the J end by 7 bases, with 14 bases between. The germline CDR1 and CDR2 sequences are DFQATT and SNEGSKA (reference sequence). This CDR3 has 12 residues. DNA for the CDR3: TGCAGTGCTACCGGGGACAATAGGGAGCAGTACTTC. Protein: CSATGDNREQYF.

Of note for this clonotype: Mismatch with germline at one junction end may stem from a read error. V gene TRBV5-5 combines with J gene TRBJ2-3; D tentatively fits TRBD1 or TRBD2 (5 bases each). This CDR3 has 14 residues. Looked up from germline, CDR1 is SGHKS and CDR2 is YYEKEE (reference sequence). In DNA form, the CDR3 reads TGTGCCAGCAGCTTGCAGGGAGCAGCAGATGCGCAGTATTTT. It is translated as CASSLQGAADAQYF. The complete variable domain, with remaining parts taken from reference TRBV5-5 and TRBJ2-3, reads DAGVTQSPTHLIKTRGQQVTLRCSPISGHKSVSWYQQVLGQGPQFIFQYYEKEERGRGNFPDRFSARQFPNYSSELNVNALLLGDSALYLCASSLQGAADAQYFGPGTRLTVL.

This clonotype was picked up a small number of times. The CDR3 is CASRYRQGANTEAFF. The CDR3 nucleotides are TGTGCCAGCAGGTATAGACAGGGGGCGAACACTGAAGCTTTCTTT. This chain uses TRBV7-2 with TRBJ1-1; 10 nucleotides line up with TRBD1. With 6 bases clipped from V and 1 base from J, the junction kept 5 bases outside the gene matches. The CDR3 is 15 amino acids. The germline V gene encodes CDR1 SGHTA and CDR2 FQGNSA.